This T cell receptor (beta chain) comes out of a study of blood T cell repertoires in COVID-19 (dated by TCRdb to the early 2020s). Looking at the study overall: Samples covering the acute and convalescent phases of COVID-19 were provided by collaborators in the United States, Italy and Spain. The material from the prospective study consisted of cDNA or gDNA derived from T cells, B-cell-depleted T cells, or PBMCs. Deeply sampled blood TCRbeta repertoires from subjects exposed to, actively infected with, or recovered from COVID-19 were included in the dataset. The repertoires were made available in a free public database intended to serve as a resource for research on the immune response to SARS-CoV-2. The samples were drawn from the first 160 participants of the ongoing ImmuneRACE study and from some 1,300 subjects provided by 6 global collaborators. A de-identified subject ID, COVID-19 status, age in years and sex were almost always included in the sample metadata. HLA class I and class II types, where available, came from metadata supplied by the sample provider rather than from assay-based typing. The study at large found these results: Clinical and demographic metadata were provided uncurated, with the amount varying by source and participant.

TCRbeta CDR3 regions were amplified from genomic DNA by means of the immunoSEQ Assay, a bias-controlled multiplex PCR. The study's processing was this. The number of nucleated cells in each sample was estimated from the amplification of reference gene primers within the assay. To quantify the absolute abundance of each unique TCRbeta CDR3 rearrangement, sequence reads were collapsed and filtered. Productive Simpson clonality was computed per sample as the square root of Simpson's diversity index over productive rearrangements. The table was pulled from immuneACCESS by TCRdb, which kept in-frame rearrangements only. Such tables lose some clones; where checked, under half of the loss comes from unresolved V genes, and the rest has no known cause. From that table come the V and J calls and clone size; the DNA was used to work out D and trimming. This sample lists around 370,000 clones; almost 90% were detected once. Together, the top ten hold 6% to 8.5% of the sample.

A word on this clone: The antigen it recognizes is unknown. It has no much larger one-base neighbor in the sample; base qualities were not kept.

V is cut by 3 bases and J by 1 base, and the space between the germline ends is 8 bases. Via the germline V gene (reference sequence), CDR1 is DFQATT and CDR2 SNEGSKA. From the cysteine up to the phenylalanine, the CDR3 has a length of 13 residues. This entry keeps only the CDR3 DNA: 39 bases, framed from base 1. At one collaborating source in Seattle, patients were enrolled during active infection and were followed longitudinally through the course of disease. Each collaborating institution followed its own protocols to collect whole blood in K2EDTA tubes. For TCRbeta analysis, collaborator samples were shipped as frozen whole blood, as isolated PBMCs, or as DNA extracted from either sample type.

This receptor was identified in a woman aged 70-85 years with COVID-19, enrolled during active disease. This chain is built from TRBV20-1 and TRBJ2-3, and the D gene may be TRBD1, 6 bases matching. The specimen was peripheral blood. The DNA is as follows: TGCAGTGCTAGTCCAGGGGGCACAGATACGCAGTATTTT. It translates to CSASPGGTDTQYF.